These 25 T cell receptor beta chains were all obtained from the same sample, sequenced in a study of shared clonotypes between healthy human individuals. The data were produced by immunoSEQ multiplex PCR, yet TCRdb's version contains in-frame clones alone and is incomplete. The sample yields over a million clones, around 98.5% seen once. Sequencing was carried out using naive CD4+ T cells sorted from blood. The subset denotes: CD45RA+ positively selected. These receptors were taken from a man aged 25-40 years in good health.

This clone was observed a single time. Other DNA sequences in this specimen translate into the identical CDR3. The rearrangement joins TRBV27 to TRBJ2-7; 7 nucleotides align to TRBD1. The ends lost 5 bases at V and 3 bases at J; junction bases unmatched: 7. This CDR3 region has 14 residues. CDR1 and CDR2 from the germline V gene are MNHEY and SMNVEV (reference sequence). The CDR3 coding sequence is TGTGCCAGCAGTCCAAGACAGGGTGGCTACGAGCAGTACTTC. This translates into CASSPRQGGYEQYF.

The rearrangement links TRBV5-1 to TRBJ1-3; TRBD1 matches at 7 bases. Germline CDR1 and CDR2: SGHRS and YFSETQ. V was pared by 3 bases and J by 0 bases, with 3 bases of the junction left unmatched. CDR3 size: 15 residues. The CDR3 here is CASSSPGGSGNTIYF. The CDR3 nucleotides read TGCGCCAGCAGCTCCCCAGGGGGCTCTGGAAACACCATATATTTT.

This chain uses TRBV7-8 with TRBJ2-5, with TRBD1 matching 11 bases. The junction had 8 bases not matched to a gene; V was cut back by 1 base and J by 4 bases. The germline V gene has CDR1 SGHVS and CDR2 FQNEAQ. This CDR3 region has 17 residues. CDR3 DNA: TGTGCCAGCAGCTTAGGTCGAGGACAGGGGGCACGAGAGACCCAGTACTTC. It codes for CASSLGRGQGARETQYF. Filled out from reference TRBV7-8 and TRBJ2-5, the complete variable domain reads GAGVSQSPRYKVAKRGQDVALRCDPISGHVSLFWYQQALGQGPEFLTYFQNEAQLDKSGLPSDRFFAERPEGSVSTLKIQRTQQEDSAVYLCASSLGRGQGARETQYFGPGTRLLVL.

The V call is TRBV2, the J call TRBJ1-2, with D possibly TRBD1 on 6 matching bases. In germline, CDR1 is SNHLY, CDR2 FYNNEI. This CDR3 has 12 amino acids. The V end lost 4 bases, the J end lost 8 bases, and 11 bases lay between the germline ends. In nucleotides, the CDR3 is TGTGCCAGCAGTGCCGGGACAATCGGCTACACCTTC. Protein: CASSAGTIGYTF.

The V gene is TRBV6-6, the J gene TRBJ2-5; D might be TRBD2 (5 bases). The CDR3 runs to 15 residues. The ends were cut back, 6 bases at V and 2 bases at J, with 16 bases in the middle. The germline V gene encodes CDR1 MNHNY and CDR2 SVGAGI (reference sequence). Written as DNA, the CDR3 is TGTGCCAGCAGCCAACGGGGAGCGCCACAAGAGACCCAGTACTTC. This encodes CASSQRGAPQETQYF.

Only one count was recorded for this clone. The rearrangement links TRBV10-3 to TRBJ2-7, with D perhaps matching TRBD1 (6 bases). The CDR3 has 16 amino acids. V lost 3 bases and J lost 2, with 17 bases in between. Germline V gene lookup returns CDR1 ENHRY and CDR2 SYGVKD. Here the CDR3 reads CAISDPRAGDPYEQYF. CDR3 sequence (DNA): TGTGCCATCAGTGACCCCCGCGCAGGGGACCCCTACGAGCAGTACTTC.

This clone showed up just once. This chain links TRBV5-1 with TRBJ1-2; maybe TRBD1 (5 bases). Germline assignment: CDR1 SGHRS and CDR2 YFSETQ. Trimming took 3 bases from V and 5 from J, leaving 17 bases between them. CDR3 length: 15 amino acids. CDR3 sequence reads: CASSSGLQSNYGYTF. The CDR3 DNA sequence: TGCGCCAGCAGCTCGGGACTGCAGAGCAATTATGGCTACACCTTC. The full variable domain, with the rest looked up from reference TRBV5-1 and TRBJ1-2, is KAGVTQTPRYLIKTRGQQVTLSCSPISGHRSVSWYQQTPGQGLQFLFEYFSETQRNKGNFPGRFSGRQFSNSRSEMNVSTLELGDSALYLCASSSGLQSNYGYTFGSGTRLTVV.

As to this clone: Other DNA sequences in this sample translate to the same CDR3. The chain joins TRBV7-2 to TRBJ2-3; D is uncertain. The CDR3 runs 13 residues. Per the germline V gene, CDR1 is SGHTA and CDR2 is FQGNSA. Deletions cut 3 bases from V and 1 base from J, with 5 bases between. The CDR3 nucleotides read TGTGCCAGCAGCTTTAGGGGCACAGATACGCAGTATTTT. The encoded protein is CASSFRGTDTQYF.

The chain combines TRBV5-1 with TRBJ2-1, with a possible D match to TRBD2 (6 bases). Germline assignment: CDR1 SGHRS and CDR2 YFSETQ. V gave up 5 bases and J gave up 8 bases, with 11 bases separating them. This CDR3 region has 12 residues. The CDR3 bases are TGCGCCAGCAGATTAGTAGCGGATGAGCAGTTCTTC. Residues: CASRLVADEQFF.

The chain links TRBV9 to TRBJ2-5; D call uncertain. Trimming removed 7 bases at V and 6 bases at J, with 10 bases between. CDR1 is SGDLS, CDR2 YYNGEE, per germline. The CDR3 has 11 residues. CDR3 coding DNA: TGTGCCAGCTCCCGGTTCAAGACCCAGTACTTC. It translates to CASSRFKTQYF. The full variable domain, in which reference TRBV9 and TRBJ2-5 provide the parts outside the CDR3, is DSGVTQTPKHLITATGQRVTLRCSPRSGDLSVYWYQQSLDQGLQFLIQYYNGEERAKGNILERFSAQQFPDLHSELNLSSLELGDSALYFCASSRFKTQYFGPGTRLLVL.

This clone is a singleton in its sample. The V gene is TRBV7-3, the J gene TRBJ2-3; D is possibly TRBD1 (6 bases). Between the trimmed V and J ends, which lost 2 bases and 3 bases, there was a span of 12 bases. The CDR3 has 15 residues. Germline-derived CDR1 and CDR2 are SGHTA and FQGTGA. The chain's CDR3 is CASSLRNRATDTQYF. CDR3 in DNA: TGTGCCAGCAGCTTACGGAACAGGGCAACAGATACGCAGTATTTT.

The chain carries TRBV7-9 and TRBJ1-1; D gene unclear. Trimming shortened V by 3 bases and J by 8 bases, and 7 bases separated the two germline ends. The CDR3 covers 11 residues. The germline gives CDR1 SEHNR, CDR2 FQNEAQ (reference sequence). This CDR3 reads CASSFLIEAFF. DNA of the CDR3: TGTGCCAGCAGCTTTTTGATCGAAGCTTTCTTT.

The chain has TRBV6-1 and TRBJ2-7; TRBD1 is a possible D gene (5 bases). The germline CDR1 and CDR2 sequences are MNHNS and SASEGT. V dropped 7 bases and J dropped 10 bases, with 20 bases sitting between them. CDR3 size: 13 residues. The CDR3 nucleotides are TGTGCCAGCACTAGATCAGGGCCCCCACCCCAGTACTTC. Protein sequence: CASTRSGPPPQYF.

The rearrangement links TRBV27 to TRBJ2-1, with 8 nucleotides matching TRBD2. J was trimmed by 4 bases and V by 4 bases; bases with no gene match: 12. The CDR3 runs to 17 residues. Germline V CDR1 and CDR2: MNHEY, SMNVEV (reference sequence). The CDR3 DNA follows: TGTGCCAGCAGTTCCCCCCTCCTAGCGGGCCGATACAATGAGCAGTTCTTC. It yields the protein CASSSPLLAGRYNEQFF.

The rearrangement links TRBV13 to TRBJ2-3, with D unresolved. The V end lost 5 bases, the J end lost 1 base, and 7 bases lay between the germline ends. The CDR3 is 13 residues long. The V gene's germline CDR1 is PRHDT and CDR2 FYEKMQ (reference sequence). For the CDR3, the DNA is TGTGCCAGCAGCCCGGCTGGCACAGATACGCAGTATTTT. Protein product: CASSPAGTDTQYF.

This chain joins TRBV10-3 and TRBJ2-1; 9 bases are shared with TRBD2. The CDR3 extends over 15 amino acids. Trimming cost V 6 bases and J 7 bases; bases outside gene matches: 10. Germline lookup yields CDR1 ENHRY and CDR2 SYGVKD. CDR3 amino acids: CAIRAGTSQWNEQFF. CDR3 bases: TGTGCCATCAGGGCCGGGACTAGCCAATGGAATGAGCAGTTCTTC.

The rearrangement joins TRBV18 to TRBJ2-5; D ambiguous. V lost 6 bases, J lost 2 bases, and 16 bases lay in between. Germline-derived CDR1 and CDR2 are KGHSH and LQKENI. CDR3 length equals 15 residues. CDR3: CASSPAHTRQETQYF. CDR3 in DNA: TGTGCCAGCTCTCCCGCACATACGAGGCAAGAGACCCAGTACTTC.

The chain employs TRBV18 and TRBJ1-5; the match to TRBD1 covers 7 bases. CDR1 KGHSH and CDR2 LQKENI come from the germline V gene. V gave up 2 bases and J gave up 0 bases; unmatched junction bases: 10. The length of the CDR3 is 18 residues. CDR3 residues: CASSPFSPGQHSNQPQHF. The CDR3, as DNA: TGTGCCAGCTCACCATTCTCTCCGGGACAGCATAGCAATCAGCCCCAGCATTTT.

The chain has TRBV9 and TRBJ2-7; D not resolved. Between the trimmed V and J ends, which lost 0 bases and 4 bases, there was a span of 14 bases. CDR1 and CDR2 from the germline V gene are SGDLS and YYNGEE. This CDR3 region has 15 residues. Written as DNA, the CDR3 is TGTGCCAGCAGCGTAGCTACTGGCACAATTTACGAGCAGTACTTC. Translating gives CASSVATGTIYEQYF.

V and J are TRBV5-1 and TRBJ2-1, with D hard to call. Germline V CDR1 and CDR2: SGHRS, YFSETQ. The CDR3 length is 16 residues. The V end was cut by 1 base, the J end by 8 bases, with 19 bases between. CDR3 bases: TGCGCCAGCAGCTTGCTAGTGAACCTCGAAACCGATGAGCAGTTCTTC. This encodes CASSLLVNLETDEQFF.

V and J are TRBV30 and TRBJ2-5; D is uncertain. Trimming pared 0 bases from V and 7 bases from J, leaving 15 bases between. Per the germline V gene, CDR1 is GTSNPN and CDR2 is SVGIG (reference sequence). This CDR3 contains 14 residues. The CDR3 DNA reads as TGTGCCTGGAGTGTACAACGTTGGCATGGGACCCAGTACTTC. Translating it yields CAWSVQRWHGTQYF.

The chain employs TRBV28 and TRBJ1-2; D perhaps matches TRBD1 (5 bases). Germline V gene data show CDR1 as MDHEN and CDR2 as SYDVKM. V lost 2 bases, J lost 3 bases, and 10 bases lay in between. This CDR3 is built from 14 residues. The chain's CDR3 is CASSLTGDYYGYTF. CDR3 DNA sequence: TGTGCCAGCAGTTTAACTGGGGACTACTATGGCTACACCTTC.

The V call is TRBV19, the J call TRBJ2-7; 10 positions agree with TRBD2. The CDR3 loop spans 16 amino acids. The J segment lost 6 bases and the V segment lost 2 bases, leaving 10 bases of the junction unmatched. Germline CDR1 reads LNHDA; CDR2 reads SQIVND (reference sequence). In DNA, the CDR3 is TGTGCCAGTAGTATACTAGCGGGAGCCATCCCGAGCGAGCAGTACTTC. Protein product: CASSILAGAIPSEQYF.

The J gene is TRBJ2-1, the V gene TRBV20-1; D is perhaps TRBD1 (5 bases). The V end was cut by 7 bases, the J end by 9 bases, with 10 bases between. The germline gives CDR1 DFQATT, CDR2 SNEGSKA (reference sequence). The CDR3 is made up of 10 amino acids. The CDR3 DNA follows: TGCAGTGTCCAGGGTTTTGAGCAGTTCTTC. Its translation is CSVQGFEQFF.

The rearrangement links TRBV6-1 to TRBJ2-3; 12 nucleotides line up with TRBD2. Germline values: CDR1 MNHNS, CDR2 SASEGT. CDR3 size: 16 residues. J lost 3 bases, V lost 2 bases, and 3 bases had no gene match. CDR3 sequence reads: CASSERLAGGTDTQYF. The CDR3, as DNA: TGTGCCAGCAGTGAAAGGCTAGCGGGAGGGACAGATACGCAGTATTTT.